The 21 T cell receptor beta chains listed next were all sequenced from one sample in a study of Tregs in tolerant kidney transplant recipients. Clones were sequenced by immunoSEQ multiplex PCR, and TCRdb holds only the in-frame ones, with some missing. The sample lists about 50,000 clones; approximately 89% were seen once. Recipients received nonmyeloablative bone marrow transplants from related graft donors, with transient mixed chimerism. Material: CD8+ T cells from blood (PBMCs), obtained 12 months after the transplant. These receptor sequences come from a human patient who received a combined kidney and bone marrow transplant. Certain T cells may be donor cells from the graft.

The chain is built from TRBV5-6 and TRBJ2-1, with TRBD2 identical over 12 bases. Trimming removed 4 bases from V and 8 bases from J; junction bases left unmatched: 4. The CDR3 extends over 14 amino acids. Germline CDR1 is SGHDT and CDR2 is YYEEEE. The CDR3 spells CASSLAGGPDEQFF. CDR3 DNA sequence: TGTGCCAGCAGCCTAGCGGGGGGGCCGGATGAGCAGTTCTTC.

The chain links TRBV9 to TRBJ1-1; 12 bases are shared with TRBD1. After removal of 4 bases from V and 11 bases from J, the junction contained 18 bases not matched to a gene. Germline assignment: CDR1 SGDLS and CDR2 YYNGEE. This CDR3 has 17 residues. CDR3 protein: CASSSNRDRGLLPAAFF. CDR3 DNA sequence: TGTGCCAGCAGCAGCAACCGGGACAGGGGGCTGTTACCGGCGGCTTTCTTT.

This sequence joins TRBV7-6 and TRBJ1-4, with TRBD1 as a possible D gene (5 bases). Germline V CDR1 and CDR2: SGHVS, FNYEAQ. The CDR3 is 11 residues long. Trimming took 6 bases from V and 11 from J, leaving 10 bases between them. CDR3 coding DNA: TGTGCCAGCAGGTCAGGGCAGAAACTGTTTTTT. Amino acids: CASRSGQKLFF.

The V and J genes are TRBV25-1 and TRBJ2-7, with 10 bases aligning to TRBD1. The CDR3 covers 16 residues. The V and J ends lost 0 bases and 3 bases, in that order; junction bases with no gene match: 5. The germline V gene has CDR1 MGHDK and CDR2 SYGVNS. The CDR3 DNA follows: TGTGCCAGCAGTGAATATCCCGGGACAGGGGTCTACGAGCAGTACTTC. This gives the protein CASSEYPGTGVYEQYF.

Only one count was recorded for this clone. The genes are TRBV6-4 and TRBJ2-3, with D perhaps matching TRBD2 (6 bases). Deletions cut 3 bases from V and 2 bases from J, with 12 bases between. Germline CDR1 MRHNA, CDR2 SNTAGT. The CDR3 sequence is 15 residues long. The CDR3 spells CASSDLAGNTDTQYF. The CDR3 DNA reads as TGTGCCAGCAGTGATTTGGCGGGAAACACAGATACGCAGTATTTT.

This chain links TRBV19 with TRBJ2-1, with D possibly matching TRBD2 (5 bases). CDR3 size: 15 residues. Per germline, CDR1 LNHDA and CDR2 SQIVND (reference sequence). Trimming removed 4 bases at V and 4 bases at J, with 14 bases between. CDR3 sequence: CASSTDPSGYNEQFF. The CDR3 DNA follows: TGTGCCAGTAGTACAGACCCATCGGGATACAATGAGCAGTTCTTC.

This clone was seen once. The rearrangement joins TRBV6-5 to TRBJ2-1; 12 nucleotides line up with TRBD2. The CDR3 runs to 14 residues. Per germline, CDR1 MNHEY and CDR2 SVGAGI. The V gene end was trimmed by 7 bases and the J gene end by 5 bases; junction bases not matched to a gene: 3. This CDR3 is CASTRTSGNNEQFF. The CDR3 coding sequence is TGTGCCAGCACCCGGACTAGCGGGAACAATGAGCAGTTCTTC.

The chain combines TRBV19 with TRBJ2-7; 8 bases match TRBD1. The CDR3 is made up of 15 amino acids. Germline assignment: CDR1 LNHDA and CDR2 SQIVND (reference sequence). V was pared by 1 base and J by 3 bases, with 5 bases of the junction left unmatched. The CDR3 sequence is CASSIVAGGNYEQYF. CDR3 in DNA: TGTGCCAGTAGTATAGTCGCAGGGGGCAACTACGAGCAGTACTTC.

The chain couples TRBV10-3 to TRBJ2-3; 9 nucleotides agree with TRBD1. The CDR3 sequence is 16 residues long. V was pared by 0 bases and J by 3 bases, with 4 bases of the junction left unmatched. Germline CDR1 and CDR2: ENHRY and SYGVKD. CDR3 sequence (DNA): TGTGCCATCAGTGAGTCTCGACAGGGGGAGACAGATACGCAGTATTTT. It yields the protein CAISESRQGETDTQYF.

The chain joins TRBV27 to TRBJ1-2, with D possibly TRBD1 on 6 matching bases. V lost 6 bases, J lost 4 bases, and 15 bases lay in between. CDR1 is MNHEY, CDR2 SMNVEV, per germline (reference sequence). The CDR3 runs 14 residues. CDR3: CASRTQGRGYGYTF. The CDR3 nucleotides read TGTGCCAGCAGAACACAGGGAAGAGGCTATGGCTACACCTTC.

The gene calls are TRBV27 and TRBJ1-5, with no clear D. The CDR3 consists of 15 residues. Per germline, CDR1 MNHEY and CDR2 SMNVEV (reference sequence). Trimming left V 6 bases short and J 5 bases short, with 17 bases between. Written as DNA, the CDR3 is TGTGCCAGCAGGACCCTAACCGGGGTTGATCAGCCCCAGCATTTT. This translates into CASRTLTGVDQPQHF.

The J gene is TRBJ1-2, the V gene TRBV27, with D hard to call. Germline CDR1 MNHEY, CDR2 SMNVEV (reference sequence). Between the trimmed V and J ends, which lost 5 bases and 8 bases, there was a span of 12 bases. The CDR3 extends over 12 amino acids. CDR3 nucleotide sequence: TGTGCCAGCAGTCCGCTGTCGGGGGGCTACACCTTC. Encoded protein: CASSPLSGGYTF.

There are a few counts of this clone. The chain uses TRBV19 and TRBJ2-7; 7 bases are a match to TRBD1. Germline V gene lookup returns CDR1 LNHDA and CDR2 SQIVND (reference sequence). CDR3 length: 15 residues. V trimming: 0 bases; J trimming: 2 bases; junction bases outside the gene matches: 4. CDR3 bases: TGTGCCAGTAGTATAGATTGGGACAGAGCCTACGAGCAGTACTTC. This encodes CASSIDWDRAYEQYF.

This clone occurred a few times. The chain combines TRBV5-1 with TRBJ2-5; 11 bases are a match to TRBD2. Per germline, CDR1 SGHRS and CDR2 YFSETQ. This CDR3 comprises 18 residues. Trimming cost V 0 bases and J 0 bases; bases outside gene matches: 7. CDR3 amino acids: CASSLAYSGGADQETQYF. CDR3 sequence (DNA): TGCGCCAGCAGCTTGGCCTATAGCGGGGGGGCGGACCAAGAGACCCAGTACTTC.

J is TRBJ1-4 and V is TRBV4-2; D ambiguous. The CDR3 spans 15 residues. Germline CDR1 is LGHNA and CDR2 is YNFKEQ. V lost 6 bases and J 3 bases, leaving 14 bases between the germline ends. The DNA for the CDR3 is TGTGCCAGCAGGCCCCTATCGGGGTCTAATGAAAAACTGTTTTTT. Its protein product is CASRPLSGSNEKLFF.

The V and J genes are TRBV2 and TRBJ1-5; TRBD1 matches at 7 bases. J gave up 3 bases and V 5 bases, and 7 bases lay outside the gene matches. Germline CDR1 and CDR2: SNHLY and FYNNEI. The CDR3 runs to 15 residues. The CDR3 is CASSLTGENNQPQHF. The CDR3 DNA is TGTGCCAGCAGTCTTACAGGGGAGAACAATCAGCCCCAGCATTTT.

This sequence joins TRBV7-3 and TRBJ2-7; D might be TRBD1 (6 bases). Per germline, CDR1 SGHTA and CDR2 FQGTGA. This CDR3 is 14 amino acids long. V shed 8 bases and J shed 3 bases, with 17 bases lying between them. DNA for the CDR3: TGTGCCAGCTCTATAGGGGGTATCGGCTACGAGCAGTACTTC. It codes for CASSIGGIGYEQYF.

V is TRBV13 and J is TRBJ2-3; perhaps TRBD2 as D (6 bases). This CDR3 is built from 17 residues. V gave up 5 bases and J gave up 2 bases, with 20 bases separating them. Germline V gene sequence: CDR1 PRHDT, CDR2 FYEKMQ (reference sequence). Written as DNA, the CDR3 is TGTGCCAGCAGCCCTTCCGGGCAGGCGGGGTCCACAGATACGCAGTATTTT. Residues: CASSPSGQAGSTDTQYF.

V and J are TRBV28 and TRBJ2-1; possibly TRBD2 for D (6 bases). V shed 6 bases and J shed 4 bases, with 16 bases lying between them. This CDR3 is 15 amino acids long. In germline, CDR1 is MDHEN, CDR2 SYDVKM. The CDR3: CASRPEEGRYNEQFF. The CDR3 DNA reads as TGTGCCAGCAGGCCTGAGGAGGGCCGGTACAATGAGCAGTTCTTC.

The CDR3 nucleotides are TGTGCCAGCAGCTTGTATGGGACAGGGTCTCACGAGCAGTACTTC. Its protein product is CASSLYGTGSHEQYF. V usage is TRBV5-6 and J usage is TRBJ2-7; 9 bases fit TRBD1. Losses at the gene ends were 1 base for V and 5 bases for J; bases not matched to a gene: 7. CDR1 and CDR2 from the germline V gene are SGHDT and YYEEEE. This CDR3 is built from 15 residues. Supplemented by reference TRBV5-6 and TRBJ2-7, the full variable domain reads DAGVTQSPTHLIKTRGQQVTLRCSPKSGHDTVSWYQQALGQGPQFIFQYYEEEERQRGNFPDRFSGHQFPNYSSELNVNALLLGDSALYLCASSLYGTGSHEQYFGPGTRLTVT.

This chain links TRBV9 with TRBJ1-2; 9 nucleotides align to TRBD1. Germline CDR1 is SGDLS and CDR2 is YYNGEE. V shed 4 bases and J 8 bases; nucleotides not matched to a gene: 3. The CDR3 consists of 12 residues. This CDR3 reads CASSNTGGGYTF. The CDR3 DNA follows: TGTGCCAGCAGCAATACAGGGGGCGGCTACACCTTC.